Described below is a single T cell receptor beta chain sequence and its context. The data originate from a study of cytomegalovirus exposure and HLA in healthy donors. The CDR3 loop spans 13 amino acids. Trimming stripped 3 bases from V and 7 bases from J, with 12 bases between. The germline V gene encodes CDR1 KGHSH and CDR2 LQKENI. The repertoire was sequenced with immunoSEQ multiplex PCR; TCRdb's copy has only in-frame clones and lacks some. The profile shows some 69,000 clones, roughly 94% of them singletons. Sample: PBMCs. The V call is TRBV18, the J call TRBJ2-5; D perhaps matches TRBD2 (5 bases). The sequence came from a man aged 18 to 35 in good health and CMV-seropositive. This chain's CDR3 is CASSPPARGTQYF. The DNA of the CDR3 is TGTGCCAGCTCACCTCCCGCTCGGGGGACCCAGTACTTC.